The rows below give T cell receptor beta chains drawn from one sample of a study of T cell responses to AZD1222 COVID-19 vaccine. Sequencing used immunoSEQ multiplex PCR; TCRdb keeps in-frame clones, though not all of them. The sample includes under 100,000 clones, 90% of them seen just once. This sample comprised peripheral blood, obtained on day 0 of AZD1222 vaccination. Receptors were obtained from an adult in good health. Both conserved end residues are part of each CDR3. D genes are given only for firm matches. Rows may omit the clone size; those that give it use once, few, many or a size class.

NA	TRBJ1-5	NA	TRBV2	CASSERSGDQPQHF	TGTGCCAGCAGTGAAAGGTCGGGGGATCAGCCCCAGCATTTT
NA	TRBJ1-3	NA	TRBV19	CASSIPGTGNTIYF	TGTGCCAGTAGTATCCCGGGGACTGGAAACACCATATATTTT
NA	TRBJ1-2	NA	TRBV7-3	CASSLTRGGSYTF	TGTGCCAGCAGCTTAACGCGAGGAGGGAGCTACACCTTC
NA	TRBJ2-1	few	TRBV3-1/TRBV3-2	CASRASSYNEQFF	TGTGCCAGCAGAGCAAGCTCCTACAATGAGCAGTTCTTC
NA	TRBJ1-4	NA	TRBV29-1	CSVPGRNNEKLFF	TGCAGCGTTCCTGGGCGTAATAATGAAAAACTGTTTTTT
NA	TRBJ2-7	NA	TRBV27	CASSPTPSPLEQYF	TGTGCCAGCAGCCCGACCCCGTCCCCTTTGGAGCAGTACTTC
NA	TRBJ2-3	NA	TRBV28	CASHKNADTQYF	TGTGCCAGCCACAAAAATGCGGATACGCAGTATTTT
TRBD1	TRBJ1-2	NA	TRBV24-1	CATSDSGGGYGYTF	TGTGCCACCAGTGATTCAGGGGGCGGCTATGGCTACACCTTC
NA	TRBJ2-7	NA	TRBV7-9	CASSPSPRQASYEQYF	TGTGCCAGCAGCCCCTCCCCGAGACAGGCGTCCTACGAGCAGTACTTC
TRBD2	TRBJ2-7	NA	TRBV20-1	CSASLAGNSYEQYF	TGCAGTGCTAGTCTAGCGGGGAACTCCTACGAGCAGTACTTC
TRBD1	TRBJ2-5	NA	TRBV5-1	CASSSGQDWSLQETQYF	TGCGCCAGCAGCTCAGGACAGGATTGGAGTTTACAAGAGACCCAGTACTTC
TRBD1	TRBJ2-7	NA	TRBV7-7	CASSPWTGYSYEQYF	TGTGCTAGCAGCCCTTGGACAGGCTACTCCTACGAGCAGTACTTC
NA	TRBJ2-7	NA	TRBV27	CASSSEGSTYEQYF	TGTGCCAGCAGTTCGGAGGGAAGTACCTACGAGCAGTACTTC
NA	TRBJ1-5	NA	TRBV6-6	CASSPPGSNQPQHF	TGTGCCAGCAGTCCGCCGGGCTCCAATCAGCCCCAGCATTTT
NA	TRBJ1-1	NA	TRBV11-3	CASSRAPNTEAFF	TGTGCCAGCTCCAGGGCTCCGAACACTGAAGCTTTCTTT
NA	TRBJ2-1	NA	TRBV5-5	CASSLRQGPYNEQFF	TGTGCCAGCAGCTTACGTCAGGGGCCTTACAATGAGCAGTTCTTC